Below, one T cell receptor beta chain is given with its context. These data belong to a study of beta chain features in type 1 diabetes. Germline V gene lookup returns CDR1 SGHRS and CDR2 YFSETQ. The CDR3 consists of 15 residues. V dropped 0 bases and J dropped 3 bases, with 13 bases sitting between them. Investigators reverse transcribed all isolated RNA, so they sequenced expressed TCRB transcripts. TCRdb's table, derived via immunoSEQ multiplex PCR, lists solely in-frame clones and lacks some. Among roughly 310,000 clones, about 11% were seen once, and the ten largest hold 0.015%. All of the sorted populations showed purity greater than 95%.

The sequence was collected from a woman in her twenties or thirties in good health. Sample: naive CD4+ T cells from blood. This sequence joins TRBV5-1 and TRBJ2-7, with TRBD2 as a possible D gene (6 bases). DNA for the CDR3: TGCGCCAGCAGCTTGGCGGCTAGCGACCACTACGAGCAGTACTTC. Encoded protein: CASSLAASDHYEQYF.